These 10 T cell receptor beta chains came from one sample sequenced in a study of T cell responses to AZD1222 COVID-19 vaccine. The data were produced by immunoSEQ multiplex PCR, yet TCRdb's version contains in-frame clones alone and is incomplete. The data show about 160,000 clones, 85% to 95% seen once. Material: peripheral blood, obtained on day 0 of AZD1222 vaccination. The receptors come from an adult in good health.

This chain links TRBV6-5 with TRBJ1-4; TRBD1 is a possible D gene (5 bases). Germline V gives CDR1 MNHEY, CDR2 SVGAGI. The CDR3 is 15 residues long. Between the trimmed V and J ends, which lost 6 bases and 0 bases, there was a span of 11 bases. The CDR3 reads CASRTDLTTNEKLFF. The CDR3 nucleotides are TGTGCCAGCAGGACAGATCTCACAACTAATGAAAAACTGTTTTTT.

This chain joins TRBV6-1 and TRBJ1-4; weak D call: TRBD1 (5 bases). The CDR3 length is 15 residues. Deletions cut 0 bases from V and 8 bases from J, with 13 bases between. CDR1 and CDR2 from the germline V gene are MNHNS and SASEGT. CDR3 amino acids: CASSEAGRVGEKLFF. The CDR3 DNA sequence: TGTGCCAGCAGTGAAGCTGGCAGGGTCGGAGAAAAACTGTTTTTT.

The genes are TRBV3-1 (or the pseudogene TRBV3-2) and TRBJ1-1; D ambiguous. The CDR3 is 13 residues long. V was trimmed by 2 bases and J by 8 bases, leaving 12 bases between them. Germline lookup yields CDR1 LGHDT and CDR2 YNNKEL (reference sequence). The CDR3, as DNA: TGTGCCAGCAGCCAATCCTCTAAGGGAGAAGCTTTCTTT. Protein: CASSQSSKGEAFF.

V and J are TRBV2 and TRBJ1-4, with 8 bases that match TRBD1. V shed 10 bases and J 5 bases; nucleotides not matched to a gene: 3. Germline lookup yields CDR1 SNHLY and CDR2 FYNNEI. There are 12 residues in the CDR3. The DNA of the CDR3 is TGTGCCACTAGGACAGGGAATGAAAAACTGTTTTTT. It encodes CATRTGNEKLFF.

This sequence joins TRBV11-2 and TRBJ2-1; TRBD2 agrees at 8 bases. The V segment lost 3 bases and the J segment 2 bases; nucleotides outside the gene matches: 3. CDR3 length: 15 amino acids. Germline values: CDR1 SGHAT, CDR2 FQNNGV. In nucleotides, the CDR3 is TGTGCCAGCAGCTTGGCGGGAGGACCCTACAATGAGCAGTTCTTC. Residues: CASSLAGGPYNEQFF. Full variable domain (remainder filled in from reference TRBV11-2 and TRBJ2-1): EAGVAQSPRYKIIEKRQSVAFWCNPISGHATLYWYQQILGQGPKLLIQFQNNGVVDDSQLPKDRFSAERLKGVDSTLKIQPAKLEDSAVYLCASSLAGGPYNEQFFGPGTRLTVL.

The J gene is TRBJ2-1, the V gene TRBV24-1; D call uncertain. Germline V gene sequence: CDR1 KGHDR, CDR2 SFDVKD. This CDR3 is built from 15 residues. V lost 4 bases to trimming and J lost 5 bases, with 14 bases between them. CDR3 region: CATSDPTQPNNEQFF. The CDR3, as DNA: TGTGCCACCAGTGACCCGACACAACCGAACAATGAGCAGTTCTTC.

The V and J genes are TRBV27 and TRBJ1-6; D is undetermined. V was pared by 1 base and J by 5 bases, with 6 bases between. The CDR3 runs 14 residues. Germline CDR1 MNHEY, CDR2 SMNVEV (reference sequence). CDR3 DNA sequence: TGTGCCAGCAGTTTATGGAGCAATAATTCACCCCTCCACTTT. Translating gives CASSLWSNNSPLHF.

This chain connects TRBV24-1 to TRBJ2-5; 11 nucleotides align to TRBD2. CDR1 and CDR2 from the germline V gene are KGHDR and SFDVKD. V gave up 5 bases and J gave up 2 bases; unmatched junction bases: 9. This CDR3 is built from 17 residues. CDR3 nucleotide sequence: TGTGCCACCAGTGGTCACTTAGGGACTAGCGGACAAGAGACCCAGTACTTC. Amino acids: CATSGHLGTSGQETQYF.

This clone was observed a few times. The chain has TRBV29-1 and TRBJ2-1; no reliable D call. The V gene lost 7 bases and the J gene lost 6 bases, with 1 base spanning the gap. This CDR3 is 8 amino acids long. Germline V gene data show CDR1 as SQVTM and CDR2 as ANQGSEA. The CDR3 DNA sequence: TGCAGCGCCAATGAGCAGTTCTTC. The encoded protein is CSANEQFF.

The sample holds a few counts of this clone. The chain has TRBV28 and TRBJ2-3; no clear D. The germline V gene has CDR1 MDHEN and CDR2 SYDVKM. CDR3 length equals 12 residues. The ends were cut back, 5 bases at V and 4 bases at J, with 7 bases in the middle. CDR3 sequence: CASSGIADTQYF. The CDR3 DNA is TGTGCCAGCAGTGGCATTGCAGATACGCAGTATTTT.